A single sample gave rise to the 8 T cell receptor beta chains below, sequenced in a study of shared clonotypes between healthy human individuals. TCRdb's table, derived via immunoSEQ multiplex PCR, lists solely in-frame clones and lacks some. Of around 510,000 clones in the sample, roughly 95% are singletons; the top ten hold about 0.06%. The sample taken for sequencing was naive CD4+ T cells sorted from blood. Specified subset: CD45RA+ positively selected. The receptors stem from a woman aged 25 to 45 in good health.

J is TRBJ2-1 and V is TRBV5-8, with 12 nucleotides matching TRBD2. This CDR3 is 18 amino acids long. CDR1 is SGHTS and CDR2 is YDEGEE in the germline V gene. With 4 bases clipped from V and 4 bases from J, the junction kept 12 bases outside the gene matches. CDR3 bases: TGTGCCAGCAGCCATCAGGGGGGACTAGCGGGTCGTTACAATGAGCAGTTCTTC. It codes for CASSHQGGLAGRYNEQFF.

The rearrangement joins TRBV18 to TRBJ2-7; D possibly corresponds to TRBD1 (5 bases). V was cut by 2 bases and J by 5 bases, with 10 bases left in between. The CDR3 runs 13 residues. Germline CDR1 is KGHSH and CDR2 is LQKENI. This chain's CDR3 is CASSPMDTDEQYF. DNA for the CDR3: TGTGCCAGCTCACCAATGGACACCGACGAGCAGTACTTC.

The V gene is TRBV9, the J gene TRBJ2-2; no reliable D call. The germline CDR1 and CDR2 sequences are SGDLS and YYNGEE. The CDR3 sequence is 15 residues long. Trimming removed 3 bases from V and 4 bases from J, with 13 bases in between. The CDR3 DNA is TGTGCCAGCAGCGACCCCGACCTGGGCACCGGGGAGCTGTTTTTT. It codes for CASSDPDLGTGELFF. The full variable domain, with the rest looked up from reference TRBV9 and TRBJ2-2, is DSGVTQTPKHLITATGQRVTLRCSPRSGDLSVYWYQQSLDQGLQFLIQYYNGEERAKGNILERFSAQQFPDLHSELNLSSLELGDSALYFCASSDPDLGTGELFFGEGSRLTVL.

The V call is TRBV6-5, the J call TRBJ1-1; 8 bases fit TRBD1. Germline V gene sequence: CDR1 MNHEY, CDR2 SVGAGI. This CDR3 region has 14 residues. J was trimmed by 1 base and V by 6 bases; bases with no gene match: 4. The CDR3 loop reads CASSRQGRNTEAFF. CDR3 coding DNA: TGTGCCAGCAGCCGACAGGGGAGGAACACTGAAGCTTTCTTT.

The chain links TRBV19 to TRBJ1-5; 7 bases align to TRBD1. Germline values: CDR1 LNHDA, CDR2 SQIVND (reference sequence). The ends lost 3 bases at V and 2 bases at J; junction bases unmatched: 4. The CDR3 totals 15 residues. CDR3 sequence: CASSISTGGNQPQHF. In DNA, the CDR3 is TGTGCCAGTAGTATTTCCACAGGGGGCAATCAGCCCCAGCATTTT.

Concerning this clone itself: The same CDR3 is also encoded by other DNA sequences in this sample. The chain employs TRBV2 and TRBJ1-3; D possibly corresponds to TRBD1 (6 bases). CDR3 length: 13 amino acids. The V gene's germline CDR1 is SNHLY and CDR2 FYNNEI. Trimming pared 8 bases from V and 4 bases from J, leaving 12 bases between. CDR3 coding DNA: TGTGCCAGCCGGCAGGGGACAGGAAACACCATATATTTT. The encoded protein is CASRQGTGNTIYF.

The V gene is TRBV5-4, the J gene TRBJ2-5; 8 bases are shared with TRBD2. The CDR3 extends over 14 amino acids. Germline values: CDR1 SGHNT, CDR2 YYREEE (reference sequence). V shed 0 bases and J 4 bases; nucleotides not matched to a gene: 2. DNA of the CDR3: TGTGCCAGCAGCTTGGCCGGGAGGGCAGAGACCCAGTACTTC. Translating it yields CASSLAGRAETQYF.

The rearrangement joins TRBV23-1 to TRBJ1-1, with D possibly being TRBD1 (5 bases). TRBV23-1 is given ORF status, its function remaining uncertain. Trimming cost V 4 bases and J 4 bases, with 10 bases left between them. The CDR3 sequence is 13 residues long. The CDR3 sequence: CASSRGESTEAFF. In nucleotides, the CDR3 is TGCGCCAGCAGTCGAGGGGAGAGCACTGAAGCTTTCTTT.